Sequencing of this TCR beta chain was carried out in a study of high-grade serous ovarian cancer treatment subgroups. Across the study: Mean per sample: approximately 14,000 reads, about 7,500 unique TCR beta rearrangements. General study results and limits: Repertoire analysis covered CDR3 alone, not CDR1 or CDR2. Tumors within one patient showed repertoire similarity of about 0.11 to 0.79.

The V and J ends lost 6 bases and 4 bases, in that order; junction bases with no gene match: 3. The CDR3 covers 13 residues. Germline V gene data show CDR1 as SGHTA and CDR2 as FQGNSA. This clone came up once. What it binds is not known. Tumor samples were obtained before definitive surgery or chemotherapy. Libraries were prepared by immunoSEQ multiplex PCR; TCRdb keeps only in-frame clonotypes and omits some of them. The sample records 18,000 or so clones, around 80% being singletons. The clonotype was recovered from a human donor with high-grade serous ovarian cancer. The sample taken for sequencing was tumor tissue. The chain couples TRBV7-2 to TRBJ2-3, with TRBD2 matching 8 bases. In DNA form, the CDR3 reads TGTGCCAGCAGACCGGGGGGGGCAGATACGCAGTATTTT. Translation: CASRPGGADTQYF. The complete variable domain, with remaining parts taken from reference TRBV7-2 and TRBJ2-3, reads GAGVSQSPSNKVTEKGKDVELRCDPISGHTALYWYRQSLGQGLEFLIYFQGNSAPDKSGLPSDRFSAERTGGSVSTLTIQRTQQEDSAVYLCASRPGGADTQYFGPGTRLTVL.